The rows below give T cell receptor beta chains drawn from one sample of a study of Graves' ophthalmopathy and Graves' hyperthyroidism. TCRdb re-called the multiplex PCR reads with MiXCR, one entry per CDR3 protein. The data show approximately 460,000 distinct CDR3 sequences, 14% seen once. Input material: blood. Every receptor here comes from a woman under 40 with Graves' ophthalmopathy. Each CDR3 is given with its conserved first and last residue. D genes are given only for firm matches. Not all rows give a size; the values are once, few, many and, for expanded clones, a class.

d_gene,j_gene,v_gene,abundance,CDR3aa,CDR3nt
NA,TRBJ1-1,TRBV6-1,many,CASSEGGAFF,TGTGCCAGCAGTGAAGGGGGGGCTTTCTTT
TRBD1,TRBJ2-7,TRBV14,many,CASSQGSGTGKITYEQYF,TGTGCCAGCAGCCAGGGATCCGGGACAGGCAAAATAACCTACGAGCAGTACTTC
NA,TRBJ2-5,TRBV29-1,many,CSGGTFQETQYF,TGCAGCGGCGGGACCTTCCAAGAGACCCAGTACTTC
NA,TRBJ1-2,TRBV28,many,CASRHGTLNYGYTF,TGTGCCAGCAGACACGGGACTCTTAACTATGGCTACACCTTC
NA,TRBJ1-2,TRBV11-1,NA,CASNLGGRGELYGYTF,TGTGCCAGCAACTTGGGGGGACGGGGCGAGTTGTATGGCTACACCTTC
TRBD1,TRBJ1-5,TRBV28,many,CARPGQGARNQPQHF,TGTGCCAGACCGGGACAGGGGGCCCGCAATCAGCCCCAGCATTTT
TRBD2,TRBJ2-7,TRBV18,few,CASSPGTSEQYF,TGTGCCAGCTCACCAGGGACTAGCGAGCAGTACTTC
NA,TRBJ2-2,TRBV30,many,CAWSVQRIAGELFF,TGTGCCTGGAGTGTACAGAGGATAGCCGGGGAGCTGTTTTTT
TRBD1,TRBJ1-2,TRBV12-5,many,CASGLVNGQEGYTF,TGTGCTAGTGGTTTGGTAAATGGACAGGAAGGCTACACCTTC
TRBD1,TRBJ2-7,TRBV7-6,many,CASSSHTGGPSSYEQYF,TGTGCCAGCAGCTCGCACACAGGGGGCCCTAGCTCCTACGAGCAGTACTTC
NA,TRBJ1-2,TRBV19,many,CASSPVDQEANYGYTF,TGTGCCAGTAGTCCAGTTGATCAGGAAGCTAACTATGGCTACACCTTC
NA,TRBJ2-2,TRBV2,many,CASSARGIGGELFF,TGTGCCAGCAGTGCCAGGGGTATTGGCGGGGAGCTGTTTTTT
TRBD1,TRBJ1-2,TRBV11-1,many,CASSFQQGALYYGYTF,TGTGCCAGCAGCTTTCAACAGGGGGCCCTCTACTATGGCTACACCTTC
NA,TRBJ2-5,TRBV12-3/TRBV12-4,many,CASSFRGAQETQYF,TGTGCCAGCAGTTTCAGAGGGGCCCAAGAGACCCAGTACTTC
NA,TRBJ2-7,TRBV6-1,many,CASSPGLTSYEQYF,TGTGCCAGCAGCCCTGGATTGACCTCCTACGAGCAGTACTTC
NA,TRBJ2-7,TRBV6-5,many,CASSYGTEAPYEQYF,TGTGCCAGCAGTTACGGTACAGAGGCCCCCTACGAGCAGTACTTC
TRBD1,TRBJ1-5,TRBV2,NA,CASSTNPGTGKKEQPQHF,TGTGCCAGCAGTACAAATCCCGGGACAGGGAAGAAGGAACAGCCCCAGCATTTT
TRBD1,TRBJ2-7,TRBV6-1,many,CASPRQGADEQYF,TGTGCCAGCCCAAGACAGGGGGCAGACGAGCAGTACTTC
TRBD1,TRBJ1-1,TRBV6-5,many,CAHRDRGTEAFF,TGTGCCCACCGGGACAGGGGCACTGAAGCTTTCTTT
NA,TRBJ1-2,TRBV20-1,many,CSARGGLREGDGYTF,TGCAGTGCTAGGGGGGGCCTTAGGGAAGGGGATGGCTACACCTTC